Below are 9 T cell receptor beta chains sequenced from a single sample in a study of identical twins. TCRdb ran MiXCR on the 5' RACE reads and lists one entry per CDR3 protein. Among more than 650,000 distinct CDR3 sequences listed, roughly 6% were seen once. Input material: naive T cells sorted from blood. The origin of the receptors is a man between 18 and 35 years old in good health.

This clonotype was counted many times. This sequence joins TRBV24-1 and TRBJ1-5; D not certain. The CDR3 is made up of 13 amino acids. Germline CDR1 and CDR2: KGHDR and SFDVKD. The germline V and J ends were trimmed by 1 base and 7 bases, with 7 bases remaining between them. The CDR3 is CATSDFGGQPQHF. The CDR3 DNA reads TGTGCCACCAGTGATTTCGGCGGGCAGCCCCAGCATTTT.

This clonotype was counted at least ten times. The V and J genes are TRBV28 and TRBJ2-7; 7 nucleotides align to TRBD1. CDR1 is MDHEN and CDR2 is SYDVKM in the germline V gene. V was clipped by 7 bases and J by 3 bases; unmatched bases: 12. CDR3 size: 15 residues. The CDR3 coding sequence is TGTGCCAGCATTACCCGGGACAGAGGCCTCTACGAGCAGTACTTC. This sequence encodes CASITRDRGLYEQYF. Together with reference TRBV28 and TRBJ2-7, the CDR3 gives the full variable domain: DVKVTQSSRYLVKRTGEKVFLECVQDMDHENMFWYRQDPGLGLRLIYFSYDVKMKEKGDIPEGYSVSREKKERFSLILESASTNQTSMYLCASITRDRGLYEQYFGPGTRLTVT.

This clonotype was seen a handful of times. CDR3 DNA sequence: TGTGCCAGCAGCTTGGTATTCTCCCGGAGGGACACTGAAGCTTTCTTT. It translates to CASSLVFSRRDTEAFF. V usage is TRBV5-6 and J usage is TRBJ1-1; D call uncertain. This CDR3 spans 16 amino acids. Trimming cost V 0 bases and J 3 bases, with 15 bases left between them. Germline CDR1 SGHDT, CDR2 YYEEEE.

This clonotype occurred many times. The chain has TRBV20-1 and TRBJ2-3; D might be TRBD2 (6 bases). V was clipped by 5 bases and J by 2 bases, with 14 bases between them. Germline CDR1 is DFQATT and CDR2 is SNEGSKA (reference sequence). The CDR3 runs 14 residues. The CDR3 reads CSAPGTGPTDTQYF. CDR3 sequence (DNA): TGCAGTGCTCCCGGGACTGGACCCACAGATACGCAGTATTTT.

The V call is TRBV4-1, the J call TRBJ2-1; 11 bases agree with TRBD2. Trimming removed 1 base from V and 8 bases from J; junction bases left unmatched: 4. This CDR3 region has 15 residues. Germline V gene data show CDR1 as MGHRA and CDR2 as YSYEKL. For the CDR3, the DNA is TGCGCCAGCAGCCAAGGCGGGACTAGCGGCTATGAGCAGTTCTTC. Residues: CASSQGGTSGYEQFF.

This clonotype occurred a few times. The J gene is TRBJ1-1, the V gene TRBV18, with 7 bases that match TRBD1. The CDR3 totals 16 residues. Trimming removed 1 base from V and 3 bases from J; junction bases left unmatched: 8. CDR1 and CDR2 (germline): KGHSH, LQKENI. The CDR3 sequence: CASSPRAIGTDTEAFF. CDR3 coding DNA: TGTGCCAGCTCACCACGAGCCATCGGGACAGACACTGAAGCTTTCTTT. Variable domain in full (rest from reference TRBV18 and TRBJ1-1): NAGVMQNPRHLVRRRGQEARLRCSPMKGHSHVYWYRQLPEEGLKFMVYLQKENIIDESGMPKERFSAEFPKEGPSILRIQQVVRGDSAAYFCASSPRAIGTDTEAFFGQGTRLTVV.

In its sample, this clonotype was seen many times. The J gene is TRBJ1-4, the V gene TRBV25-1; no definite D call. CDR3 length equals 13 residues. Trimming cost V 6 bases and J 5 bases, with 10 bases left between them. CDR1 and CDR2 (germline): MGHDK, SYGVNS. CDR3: CASRDRGNEKLFF. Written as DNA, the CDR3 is TGTGCCAGCAGGGACCGAGGCAATGAAAAACTGTTTTTT.

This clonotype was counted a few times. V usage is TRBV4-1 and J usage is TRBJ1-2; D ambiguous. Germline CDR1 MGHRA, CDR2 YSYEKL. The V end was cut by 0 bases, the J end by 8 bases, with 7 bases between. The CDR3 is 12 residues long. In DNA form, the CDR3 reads TGCGCCAGCAGCCAAGATGGCTTAGGCTACACCTTC. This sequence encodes CASSQDGLGYTF.

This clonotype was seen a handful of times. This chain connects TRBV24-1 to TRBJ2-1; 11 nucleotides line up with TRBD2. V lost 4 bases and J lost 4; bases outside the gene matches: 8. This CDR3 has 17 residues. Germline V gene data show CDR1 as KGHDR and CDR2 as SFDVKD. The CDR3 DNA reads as TGTGCCACCAGTGAAGGGGGACTAGCGGCCCTTTACAATGAGCAGTTCTTC. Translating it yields CATSEGGLAALYNEQFF.